This T cell receptor beta chain originates from a study of cytomegalovirus exposure and HLA in healthy donors. CDR1 and CDR2 (germline): SGDLS, YYNGEE. CDR3 length: 15 residues. Trimming took 0 bases from V and 5 from J; bases not matched to a gene: 5. Study results and caveats: Presence/absence analyses treated sequencing depth as roughly uniform across donors. Some segments of the V type, notably TRBV6-2 and TRBV6-3, were excluded as indistinguishable. It was shown in a later analysis that HLA-associated TCR beta chains were more clonally expanded than other, equally common chains.

In the PCR, 60 Vbeta and 13 Jbeta primers were used. Per the authors' pipeline: A later analysis counted 65 million to 95 million unique TCR beta chains, around 10 million shared. Profiled with immunoSEQ multiplex PCR; TCRdb holds only in-frame clones, not every one. That table furnishes V, J and clone size, whereas the DNA furnished D and trimming. Of over 200,000 clones in the sample, about 79% were seen once. A single count supports this clone. Antigen: not known. The source material was PBMCs. The sequence was obtained from a male donor in good health and CMV-seronegative. The chain uses TRBV9 and TRBJ1-2, with 9 bases lining up with TRBD1. CDR3 nucleotides: TGTGCCAGCAGCGTAGGCGGACAGGGGATTTATGGCTACACCTTC. Translating gives CASSVGGQGIYGYTF.